The T cell receptor (beta chain) under discussion was sequenced for a study of blood T cell repertoires in COVID-19. As for the study in general: Acute-phase and convalescent COVID-19 samples originated in the United States, Italy and Spain. In each case, the material was cDNA or gDNA derived from T cells, B-cell-depleted T cells, or PBMCs.

This clone has only one observation. In the source study's methods: Reference gene primer amplification gave nucleated cell count estimates. TCRdb keeps only in-frame clones here, not all; method: immunoSEQ multiplex PCR. V and J calls and clone size follow that table, whereas D and trimming were derived from the DNA. In the table there are approximately 340,000 clones, 83% of which are singletons. The V end lost 1 base, the J end lost 3 bases, and 13 bases lay between the germline ends. Germline CDR1 reads SGHRS; CDR2 reads YFSETQ. This CDR3 spans 15 amino acids. V usage is TRBV5-1 and J usage is TRBJ1-2; perhaps TRBD1 as D (5 bases). Material for sequencing was peripheral blood. This receptor was identified in a young man with active or convalescent COVID-19. The CDR3 DNA follows: TGCGCCAGCAGCTTGTTGCAGGGCGGAGACTATGGCTACACCTTC. Its translation: CASSLLQGGDYGYTF.